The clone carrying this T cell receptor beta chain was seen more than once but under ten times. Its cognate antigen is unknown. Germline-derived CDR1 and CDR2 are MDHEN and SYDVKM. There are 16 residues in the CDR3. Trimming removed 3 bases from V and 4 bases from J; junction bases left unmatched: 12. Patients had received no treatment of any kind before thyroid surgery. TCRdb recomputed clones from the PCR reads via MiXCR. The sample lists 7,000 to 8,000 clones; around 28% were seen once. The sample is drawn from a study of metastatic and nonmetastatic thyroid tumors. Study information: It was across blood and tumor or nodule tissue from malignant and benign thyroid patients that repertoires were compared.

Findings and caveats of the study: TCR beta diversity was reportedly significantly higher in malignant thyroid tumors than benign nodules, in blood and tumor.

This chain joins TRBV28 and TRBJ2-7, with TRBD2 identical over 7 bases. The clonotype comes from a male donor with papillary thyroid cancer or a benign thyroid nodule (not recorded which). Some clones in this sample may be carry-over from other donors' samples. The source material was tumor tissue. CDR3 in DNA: TGTGCCAGCAGTTTTTTCGGGGGGAGGGGCGGATACGAGCAGTACTTC. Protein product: CASSFFGGRGGYEQYF.